These 31 T cell receptor beta chains originate from one sample sequenced in a study of cytotoxic CD8 clonotypes in ibrutinib-treated CLL (dated by TCRdb to 2020 to 2023). The method behind the library was the immunoSEQ multiplex PCR assay. Entries here come from immuneACCESS through TCRdb and include only in-frame sequences with V and J called. Some clones fail to appear in such tables; in the studies checked, an unresolved V gene covers under half of the shortfall, and the cause of the remainder is unknown. This sample gives around 33,000 clones in total; about 47% of them show up just once. The ten largest account for under 20% of the sample. Sequencing was performed on PBMCs, taken before ibrutinib treatment. These TCRs come from a human donor with chronic lymphocytic leukemia.

The V call is TRBV19, the J call TRBJ1-1, with D tentatively TRBD1 (6 bases). The germline V gene encodes CDR1 LNHDA and CDR2 SQIVND (reference sequence). This CDR3 is built from 16 residues. Deletions cut 5 bases from V and 0 bases from J, with 16 bases between. The CDR3 DNA reads TGTGCCAGTAGTCCCGGGGGGCGAAGGCTGAACACTGAAGCTTTCTTT. Translation gives CASSPGGRRLNTEAFF. Based on the CDR3 plus reference TRBV19 and TRBJ1-1, the full variable domain is DGGITQSPKYLFRKEGQNVTLSCEQNLNHDAMYWYRQDPGQGLRLIYYSQIVNDFQKGDIAEGYSVSREKKESFPLTVTSAQKNPTAFYLCASSPGGRRLNTEAFFGQGTRLTVV.

This chain connects TRBV11-2 to TRBJ2-2; possibly TRBD2 for D (6 bases). Germline V gives CDR1 SGHAT, CDR2 FQNNGV. V lost 5 bases and J lost 3, with 16 bases in between. The CDR3 consists of 16 residues. The CDR3 here is CASSPSGRYYTGELFF. For the CDR3, the DNA is TGTGCCAGCAGCCCAAGCGGGCGATACTACACCGGGGAGCTGTTTTTT.

The J gene is TRBJ2-7, the V gene TRBV13; a possible D gene is TRBD2 (5 bases). This CDR3 has 15 amino acids. CDR1 is PRHDT, CDR2 FYEKMQ, per germline (reference sequence). V gave up 0 bases and J gave up 1 base, with 10 bases separating them. CDR3 DNA: TGTGCCAGCAGCTTAGGGACCGGGGTTTCCTACGAGCAGTACTTC. Its protein product is CASSLGTGVSYEQYF.

The rearrangement joins TRBV30 to TRBJ2-1, with 9 bases aligning to TRBD2. The V gene's germline CDR1 is GTSNPN and CDR2 SVGIG (reference sequence). Germline trimming cut 1 base from V and 0 bases from J; bases unmatched to any gene: 4. This CDR3 has 16 amino acids. The CDR3 region has the DNA TGTGCCTGGAGTGGAGGGACTAGCCTCTCCTACAATGAGCAGTTCTTC. The encoded protein is CAWSGGTSLSYNEQFF.

The chain couples TRBV14 to TRBJ2-1; a weak D match, TRBD2 (5 bases). From germline, CDR1 is SGHDN and CDR2 FVKESK. V was shortened by 4 bases and J by 9 bases, with 13 bases between the two germline ends. This CDR3 contains 13 residues. In DNA, the CDR3 is TGTGCCAGCAGCCTCTACCATGCGGGTGAGCAGTTCTTC. Protein: CASSLYHAGEQFF.

The chain carries TRBV11-3 and TRBJ2-5; D remains unclear. The CDR3 spans 15 residues. Trimming stripped 3 bases from V and 4 bases from J, with 15 bases between. CDR1 is SGHNT and CDR2 is YENEEA in the germline V gene. The CDR3 coding sequence is TGTGCCAGCAGCTTCGGTGGCGGACCTCTAGAGACCCAGTACTTC. Encoded protein: CASSFGGGPLETQYF.

The rearrangement uses TRBV4-1 and TRBJ2-4, with D tentatively TRBD1 (6 bases). The length of the CDR3 is 19 residues. Germline values: CDR1 MGHRA, CDR2 YSYEKL. Trimming removed 2 bases from V and 0 bases from J, with 20 bases in between. CDR3 in DNA: TGCGCCAGCAGCCAACTTTCAACGGGACATTCAATAGCCAAAAACATTCAGTACTTC. Translated: CASSQLSTGHSIAKNIQYF.

This clone was found many times. The J gene is TRBJ1-1, the V gene TRBV9; D remains unclear. In germline, CDR1 is SGDLS, CDR2 YYNGEE. The CDR3 length is 15 residues. Trimming stripped 4 bases from V and 1 base from J, with 14 bases between. The CDR3: CASSLELNRNTEAFF. For the CDR3, the DNA is TGTGCCAGCAGCCTGGAACTAAACAGGAACACTGAAGCTTTCTTT.

This chain joins TRBV6-1 and TRBJ1-1; no reliable D call. V lost 4 bases and J 2 bases, leaving 8 bases between the germline ends. This CDR3 has 13 amino acids. In germline, CDR1 is MNHNS, CDR2 SASEGT. The CDR3 nucleotides read TGTGCCAGCAGTGGACAAGAAAACACTGAAGCTTTCTTT. It translates to CASSGQENTEAFF.

In this sample, this clone turned up a few times. The chain uses TRBV13 and TRBJ2-1; D possibly corresponds to TRBD2 (7 bases). The germline gives CDR1 PRHDT, CDR2 FYEKMQ (reference sequence). This CDR3 is built from 11 residues. V lost 5 bases to trimming and J lost 13 bases, with 12 bases between them. In nucleotides, the CDR3 is TGTGCCAGCAGCAACGGGGGGCGACAGTTCTTC. This encodes CASSNGGRQFF.

CDR3 coding DNA: TGTGCCAGCAGCAACAGCCTTAATCAGCCCCAGCATTTT. Its protein is CASSNSLNQPQHF. The chain is built from TRBV11-2 and TRBJ1-5; D is uncertain. This CDR3 region has 13 residues. From germline, CDR1 is SGHAT and CDR2 FQNNGV. V was trimmed by 5 bases and J by 4 bases, leaving 9 bases between them.

This sequence joins TRBV7-8 and TRBJ2-1; D gene uncertain. The V end was cut by 5 bases, the J end by 4 bases, with 3 bases between. The CDR3 length is 11 residues. Germline V CDR1 and CDR2: SGHVS, FQNEAQ. The CDR3 DNA reads as TGTGCCAGCAGCGCTTACAATGAGCAGTTCTTC. It translates to CASSAYNEQFF.

V is TRBV18 and J is TRBJ2-7; no definite D call. The CDR3 spans 13 residues. Germline CDR1 and CDR2: KGHSH and LQKENI. V was trimmed by 0 bases and J by 2 bases, leaving 5 bases between them. The CDR3 region has the DNA TGTGCCAGCTCACCACCCGGGCCCTACGAGCAGTACTTC. Translation: CASSPPGPYEQYF.

This clone was recorded a few times. The chain uses TRBV7-8 and TRBJ1-6, with 11 bases aligning to TRBD1. V shed 5 bases, J shed 10 bases, and the junction held 13 bases outside the gene matches. This CDR3 comprises 17 residues. In germline, CDR1 is SGHVS, CDR2 FQNEAQ. This CDR3 is CASSPRGGTGGGSPLHF. CDR3 DNA: TGTGCCAGCAGCCCTAGAGGCGGGACAGGGGGAGGATCACCCCTCCACTTT.

The CDR3 protein is CASSEASPRAANEKLFF. The DNA for the CDR3 is TGTGCCAGCAGTGAAGCGTCACCCAGGGCGGCTAATGAAAAACTGTTTTTT. The chain couples TRBV2 to TRBJ1-4; maybe TRBD1 (5 bases). The CDR3 consists of 17 residues. Trimming removed 0 bases from V and 3 bases from J, with 14 bases in between. Germline V gives CDR1 SNHLY, CDR2 FYNNEI. Supplemented by reference TRBV2 and TRBJ1-4, the full variable domain reads EPEVTQTPSHQVTQMGQEVILRCVPISNHLYFYWYRQILGQKVEFLVSFYNNEISEKSEIFDDQFSVERPDGSNFTLKIRSTKLEDSAMYFCASSEASPRAANEKLFFGSGTQLSVL.

This clone occurred a few times. The CDR3 here is CASSPDRGFRAYNSPLHF. The CDR3 bases are TGTGCCAGCAGCCCGGACAGGGGGTTTCGCGCCTATAATTCACCCCTCCACTTT. The chain is built from TRBV19 and TRBJ1-6, with TRBD1 matching 10 bases. The CDR3 runs to 18 residues. V was clipped by 9 bases and J by 2 bases; unmatched bases: 13. The V gene's germline CDR1 is LNHDA and CDR2 SQIVND (reference sequence).

The chain couples TRBV7-6 to TRBJ2-7, with 9 bases matching TRBD2. The CDR3 spans 13 residues. V lost 5 bases and J lost 2; bases outside the gene matches: 1. Per germline, CDR1 SGHVS and CDR2 FNYEAQ. CDR3 nucleotide sequence: TGTGCCAGCAGCCGACTAGCGGCCTACGAGCAGTACTTC. Its protein is CASSRLAAYEQYF.

This clone was counted between two and nine times. The chain links TRBV2 to TRBJ1-4; 7 nucleotides agree with TRBD1. The CDR3 spans 14 residues. Trimming removed 5 bases from V and 8 bases from J; junction bases left unmatched: 8. The germline CDR1 and CDR2 sequences are SNHLY and FYNNEI. CDR3 protein: CASSSSWDSEKLFF. DNA for the CDR3: TGTGCCAGCAGTTCAAGCTGGGACAGCGAAAAACTGTTTTTT.

The gene calls are TRBV6-6 and TRBJ1-4; no clear D gene. The CDR3 has 16 residues. Trimming removed 0 bases from V and 0 bases from J, with 8 bases in between. From germline, CDR1 is MNHNY and CDR2 SVGAGI (reference sequence). CDR3 nucleotide sequence: TGTGCCAGCAGTTACTCGGGCCGTGCAACTAATGAAAAACTGTTTTTT. It encodes CASSYSGRATNEKLFF.

The genes are TRBV5-8 and TRBJ1-4; D is perhaps TRBD1 (5 bases). This CDR3 spans 14 amino acids. Deletions cut 0 bases from V and 10 bases from J, with 13 bases between. Germline V lookup: CDR1 SGHTS, CDR2 YDEGEE. CDR3 nucleotide sequence: TGTGCCAGCAGCTTGGCCCGGGACGCCGTAAAACTGTTTTTT. It is translated as CASSLARDAVKLFF.

The genes are TRBV9 and TRBJ1-5, with D maybe TRBD1 (5 bases). Germline CDR1 SGDLS, CDR2 YYNGEE. Trimming removed 1 base at V and 2 bases at J, with 10 bases between. This CDR3 spans 15 amino acids. This chain's CDR3 is CASSVHGGGNQPQHF. In DNA form, the CDR3 reads TGTGCCAGCAGCGTACACGGGGGTGGCAATCAGCCCCAGCATTTT. Complete variable domain (other parts from reference TRBV9 and TRBJ1-5): DSGVTQTPKHLITATGQRVTLRCSPRSGDLSVYWYQQSLDQGLQFLIQYYNGEERAKGNILERFSAQQFPDLHSELNLSSLELGDSALYFCASSVHGGGNQPQHFGDGTRLSIL.

CDR3 sequence: CASSARSAGTGGYEQYF. In DNA, the CDR3 is TGTGCCAGCTCAGCTCGTTCGGCGGGGACAGGGGGCTACGAGCAGTACTTC. This chain connects TRBV7-8 to TRBJ2-7; TRBD1 agrees at 11 bases. The germline V gene has CDR1 SGHVS and CDR2 FQNEAQ. V lost 8 bases and J lost 3; bases outside the gene matches: 15. This CDR3 comprises 17 residues.

This clone was observed a few times. The chain carries TRBV2 and TRBJ2-5; 9 bases are shared with TRBD1. The length of the CDR3 is 16 residues. V trimming: 5 bases; J trimming: 2 bases; junction bases outside the gene matches: 9. CDR1 and CDR2 from the germline V gene are SNHLY and FYNNEI. As DNA, the CDR3 is TGTGCCAGCAGTAGAAGTGCCGGGACAGGGCAAGAGACCCAGTACTTC. Amino acids: CASSRSAGTGQETQYF.

This chain joins TRBV30 and TRBJ2-7; a weak D match, TRBD1 (8 bases). Trimming cost V 3 bases and J 3 bases, with 18 bases left between them. The germline gives CDR1 GTSNPN, CDR2 SVGIG (reference sequence). The length of the CDR3 is 15 residues. The CDR3 region is CAWSLYRGGSYEQYF. For the CDR3, the DNA is TGTGCCTGGAGCCTCTACAGGGGGGGCAGCTACGAGCAGTACTTC.

The chain carries TRBV2 and TRBJ1-3; the D is unclear. V gave up 5 bases and J gave up 5 bases, with 7 bases separating them. The CDR3 has 12 amino acids. CDR1 is SNHLY, CDR2 FYNNEI, per germline. The CDR3 nucleotides are TGTGCCAGCAGTTTGGACCGAAACACCATATATTTT. This codes for CASSLDRNTIYF.

The chain combines TRBV27 with TRBJ2-2; D unresolved. Between the trimmed V and J ends, which lost 5 bases and 1 base, there was a span of 14 bases. This CDR3 comprises 16 residues. The V gene's germline CDR1 is MNHEY and CDR2 SMNVEV (reference sequence). This CDR3 is CASSAYGALNTGELFF. CDR3 bases: TGTGCCAGCAGTGCTTACGGCGCCTTGAACACCGGGGAGCTGTTTTTT.

The chain links TRBV7-9 to TRBJ2-7, with D maybe TRBD1 (5 bases). V was cut by 5 bases and J by 6 bases, with 20 bases left in between. The CDR3 spans 15 residues. In germline, CDR1 is SEHNR, CDR2 FQNEAQ (reference sequence). The DNA for the CDR3 is TGTGCCAGCAGCCCGGTCAGGGATCTGGCTCTCGAGCAGTACTTC. Its protein is CASSPVRDLALEQYF.

This clone was found many times. V and J are TRBV7-9 and TRBJ1-6; D may be TRBD1 (6 bases). This CDR3 spans 15 amino acids. CDR1 and CDR2 from the germline V gene are SEHNR and FQNEAQ (reference sequence). Trimming removed 3 bases at V and 8 bases at J, with 14 bases between. The CDR3 DNA follows: TGTGCCAGCAGCTTCTTCAGGGGAAGAGATTCACCCCTCCACTTT. Translation: CASSFFRGRDSPLHF.

V gene TRBV21-1 combines with J gene TRBJ1-1; the D call TRBD1 from the table was never checked on the DNA. TRBV21-1 corresponds to a pseudogene. CDR3 length equals 11 residues. CDR3 residues: CASSPGTEAFF. The CDR3 nucleotides are TGTGCCAGCAGTCCCGGGACAGAAGCTTTCTTT.

V usage is TRBV20-1 and J usage is TRBJ2-1; the D call may be TRBD1 or TRBD2 (5 bases each). This CDR3 is built from 11 residues. Germline CDR1 DFQATT, CDR2 SNEGSKA (reference sequence). V was cut by 4 bases and J by 9 bases, with 10 bases left in between. CDR3 bases: TGCAGTGCTATTTCAGGGACTGAGCAGTTCTTC. It is translated as CSAISGTEQFF.

The chain is built from TRBV2 and TRBJ2-7; no definite D call. The CDR3 has 16 amino acids. Trimming left V 2 bases short and J 2 bases short, with 16 bases between. The germline V gene encodes CDR1 SNHLY and CDR2 FYNNEI. The CDR3 sequence is CASSEMAESLAYEQYF. CDR3 in DNA: TGTGCCAGCAGTGAAATGGCGGAATCACTGGCCTACGAGCAGTACTTC.